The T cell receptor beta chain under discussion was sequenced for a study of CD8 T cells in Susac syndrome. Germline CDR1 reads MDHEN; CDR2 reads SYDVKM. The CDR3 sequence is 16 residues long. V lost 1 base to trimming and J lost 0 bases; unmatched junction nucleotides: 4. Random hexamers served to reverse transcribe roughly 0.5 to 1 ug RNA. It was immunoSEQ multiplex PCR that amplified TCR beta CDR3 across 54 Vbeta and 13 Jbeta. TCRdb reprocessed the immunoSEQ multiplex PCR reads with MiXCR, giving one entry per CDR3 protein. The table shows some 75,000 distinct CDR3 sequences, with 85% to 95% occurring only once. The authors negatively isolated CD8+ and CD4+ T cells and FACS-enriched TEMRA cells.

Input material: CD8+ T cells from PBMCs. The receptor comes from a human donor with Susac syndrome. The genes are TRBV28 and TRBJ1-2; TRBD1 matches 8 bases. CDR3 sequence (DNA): TGTGCCAGCAGTTTATTTGGACAGGGTTCTAACTATGGCTACACCTTC. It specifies CASSLFGQGSNYGYTF.